Described below is a single T cell receptor (beta chain) sequence and its context. Germline V lookup: CDR1 SQVTM, CDR2 ANQGSEA. Trimming stripped 3 bases from V and 3 bases from J, with 11 bases between. The CDR3 totals 13 residues. 13 Jbeta primers and 60 Vbeta primers were used for the PCR. The protocol was immunoSEQ multiplex PCR, while the TCRdb copy is restricted to in-frame clones and leaves out a portion. The repertoire holds about 200,000 clones, with 80% to 90% as singletons. The sample is drawn from a study of cytomegalovirus exposure and HLA in healthy donors. The sample comprised PBMCs. This chain links TRBV29-1 with TRBJ1-2; perhaps TRBD1 as D (6 bases). The receptor was isolated from a man aged 25 to 40 in good health and CMV-seronegative. The CDR3 reads CSVETGQDYGYTF. As DNA, the CDR3 is TGCAGCGTTGAGACGGGACAAGACTATGGCTACACCTTC.